This T cell receptor (beta chain) stems from a study of T cell responses to AZD1222 COVID-19 vaccine. Profiled with immunoSEQ multiplex PCR; TCRdb holds only in-frame clones, not every one. Among some 170,000 clones listed, 85% to 95% were seen once. The CDR3 is 14 amino acids. The V gene's germline CDR1 is SGHRS and CDR2 YFSETQ. V was pared by 2 bases and J by 8 bases, with 13 bases between. The sample here was peripheral blood, taken on day 0 of AZD1222 vaccination. J is TRBJ1-4 and V is TRBV5-1; the D is unclear. This receptor was identified in an adult in good health. The CDR3 bases are TGCGCCAGCAGCTTCAAGGAGCCGGGAGAAAAACTGTTTTTT. It codes for CASSFKEPGEKLFF.